The clone carrying this T cell receptor (beta chain) appeared many times. Its antigen is still unknown. TCR beta CDR3 sequences were amplified from RNA transcripts. The HTBI set primed first-round TCR CDR3 RT-PCR. TCRdb re-analysed the multiplex PCR reads in MiXCR, keeping a single row per CDR3 protein. The table shows roughly 600,000 distinct CDR3 sequences, with about 14% occurring only once. The V gene's germline CDR1 is DFQATT and CDR2 SNEGSKA (reference sequence). With V trimmed by 4 bases and J by 5 bases, 6 bases remained unmatched. CDR3 length: 14 amino acids. The data stem from a study of T cells in Graves' hyperthyroidism and ophthalmopathy. Study details: The blood sample was taken at first diagnosis, before treatment began.

Study results and caveats: Ophthalmopathy, as predicted by the model, came a median about seven months after the prediction. Blood shared most expanded thyroid clonotypes above 0.001.

Specimen: blood. The gene calls are TRBV20-1 and TRBJ2-5; 11 bases agree with TRBD1. The TCR comes from a woman in her 50s with Graves' ophthalmopathy. CDR3: CSANGQGATETQYF. CDR3 bases: TGCAGTGCTAACGGACAGGGGGCAACGGAGACCCAGTACTTC.